The T cell receptor beta chain under discussion was sequenced for a study of control samples from healthy donors and cancer patients. This CDR3 has 15 residues. Deletions cut 0 bases from V and 8 bases from J, with 13 bases between. CDR1 is MNHNY, CDR2 SVGAGI, per germline (reference sequence). The assay was immunoSEQ multiplex PCR, and TCRdb's table has in-frame clones only and misses some. The table has 150,000 to 200,000 clones, 80% to 90% seen once. The TCR sequence derives from a man aged 30 to 45 in good health. Source material: blood. The chain uses TRBV6-6 and TRBJ1-4, with a possible D match to TRBD1 (5 bases). The CDR3 sequence is CASSYSRPGDEKLFF. CDR3 nucleotide sequence: TGTGCCAGCAGTTACTCCCGACCGGGGGACGAAAAACTGTTTTTT.